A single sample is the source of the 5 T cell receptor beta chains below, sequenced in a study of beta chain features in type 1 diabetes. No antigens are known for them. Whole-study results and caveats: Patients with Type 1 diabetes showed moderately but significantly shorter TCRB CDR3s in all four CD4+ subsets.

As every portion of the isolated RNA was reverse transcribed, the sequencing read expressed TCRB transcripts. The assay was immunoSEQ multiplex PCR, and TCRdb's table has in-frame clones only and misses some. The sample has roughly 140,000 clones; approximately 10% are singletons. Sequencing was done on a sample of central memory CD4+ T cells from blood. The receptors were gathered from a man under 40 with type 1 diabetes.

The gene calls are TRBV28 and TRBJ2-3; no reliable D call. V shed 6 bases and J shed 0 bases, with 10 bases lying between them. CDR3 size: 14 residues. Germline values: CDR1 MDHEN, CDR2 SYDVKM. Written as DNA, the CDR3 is TGTGCCAGCAGGAACTATGCTAGCACAGATACGCAGTATTTT. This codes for CASRNYASTDTQYF. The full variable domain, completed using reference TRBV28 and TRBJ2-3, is DVKVTQSSRYLVKRTGEKVFLECVQDMDHENMFWYRQDPGLGLRLIYFSYDVKMKEKGDIPEGYSVSREKKERFSLILESASTNQTSMYLCASRNYASTDTQYFGPGTRLTVL.

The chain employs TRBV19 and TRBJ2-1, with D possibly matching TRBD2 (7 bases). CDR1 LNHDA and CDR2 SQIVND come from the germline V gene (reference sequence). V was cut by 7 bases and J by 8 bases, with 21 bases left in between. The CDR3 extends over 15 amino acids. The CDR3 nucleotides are TGTGCCAGTACGGGGAGGGGGGAAACAATCGATGAGCAGTTCTTC. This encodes CASTGRGETIDEQFF.

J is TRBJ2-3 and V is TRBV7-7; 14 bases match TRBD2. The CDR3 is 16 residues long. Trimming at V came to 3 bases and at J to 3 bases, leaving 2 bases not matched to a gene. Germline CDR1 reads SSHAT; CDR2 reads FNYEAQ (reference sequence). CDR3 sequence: CASSLGLAGETDTQYF. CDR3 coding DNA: TGTGCCAGCAGCTTGGGACTAGCGGGAGAGACAGATACGCAGTATTTT. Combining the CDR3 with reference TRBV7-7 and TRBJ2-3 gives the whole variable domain GAGVSQSPRYKVTKRGQDVTLRCDPISSHATLYWYQQALGQGPEFLTYFNYEAQPDKSGLPSDRFSAERPEGSISTLTIQRTEQRDSAMYRCASSLGLAGETDTQYFGPGTRLTVL.

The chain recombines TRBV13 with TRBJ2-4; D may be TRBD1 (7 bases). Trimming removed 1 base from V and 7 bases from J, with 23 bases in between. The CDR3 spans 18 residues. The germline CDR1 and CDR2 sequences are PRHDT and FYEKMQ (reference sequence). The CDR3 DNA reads TGTGCCAGCAGCTTAGAATTTTCCGGCGGGGACAGACAGAACATTCAGTACTTC. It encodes CASSLEFSGGDRQNIQYF.

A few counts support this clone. The CDR3 DNA reads as TGTGTGACAGGGTTCCAAGAGACCCAGTACTTC. As protein: CVTGFQETQYF. This sequence joins TRBV21-1 and TRBJ2-5; the table assigns TRBD1, which was not confirmed against the DNA. TRBV21-1 is shown as a pseudogene. This CDR3 contains 11 residues.